These 19 T cell receptor beta chains were sequenced from one sample in a study of neurological immune-mediated disorders. TCRdb ran MiXCR on the 5' RACE reads and lists one entry per CDR3 protein. The sample yields approximately 20,000 distinct CDR3 sequences, around 15% seen once. The sequenced sample consisted of CD8+ T cells from blood. The receptor set was obtained from a woman younger than 35 with multiple sclerosis.

This clonotype was counted ten times or more. The chain couples TRBV10-3 to TRBJ2-7, with D possibly matching TRBD2 (5 bases). Germline CDR1 ENHRY, CDR2 SYGVKD. V lost 2 bases to trimming and J lost 4 bases, with 12 bases between them. This CDR3 has 14 amino acids. Written as DNA, the CDR3 is TGTGCCATCAGTGAGCGGCTAGCAGATTACGAGCAGTACGTC. This gives the protein CAISERLADYEQYV.

This clonotype was detected many times. The chain recombines TRBV9 with TRBJ2-5; TRBD2 is a possible D gene (5 bases). This CDR3 region has 15 residues. In germline, CDR1 is SGDLS, CDR2 YYNGEE. Trimming left V 2 bases short and J 5 bases short, with 16 bases between. The CDR3 sequence: CASSVEASRGETQYF. The DNA for the CDR3 is TGTGCCAGCAGCGTCGAGGCATCAAGAGGGGAGACCCAGTACTTC. The full variable domain, its missing parts supplied by reference TRBV9 and TRBJ2-5, is DSGVTQTPKHLITATGQRVTLRCSPRSGDLSVYWYQQSLDQGLQFLIQYYNGEERAKGNILERFSAQQFPDLHSELNLSSLELGDSALYFCASSVEASRGETQYFGPGTRLLVL.

This clonotype was detected many times. The chain carries TRBV6-5 and TRBJ2-2, with 8 bases that match TRBD1. After removal of 6 bases from V and 6 bases from J, the junction contained 6 bases not matched to a gene. CDR1 and CDR2 from the germline V gene are MNHEY and SVGAGI. The CDR3 is 14 residues long. DNA of the CDR3: TGTGCCAGCAGCCTGACGGACAGGGCCGGGGAGCTGTTTTTT. Residues: CASSLTDRAGELFF.

There are many counts of this clonotype. The chain has TRBV12-3 or TRBV12-4 and TRBJ2-4; TRBD2 might be the D (6 bases). The CDR3 is 16 amino acids. Trimming shortened V by 7 bases and J by 3 bases, and 19 bases separated the two germline ends. The CDR3 DNA follows: TGTGCCAGCAATACCCTCGGGGGAGGAGGCAAAAACATTCAGTACTTC. This translates into CASNTLGGGGKNIQYF.

This clonotype has at least ten counts. The chain is built from TRBV7-9 and TRBJ2-2; 9 positions agree with TRBD1. The CDR3 totals 14 residues. Trimming took 3 bases from V and 7 from J; bases not matched to a gene: 3. Germline CDR1 reads SEHNR; CDR2 reads FQNEAQ (reference sequence). CDR3 in amino acids: CASSFGQGFGELFF. Here the CDR3 DNA reads TGTGCCAGCAGCTTCGGACAGGGGTTCGGGGAGCTGTTTTTT.

This chain connects TRBV6-7 to TRBJ2-1, with TRBD2 matching 11 bases. TRBV6-7 belongs to the ORF category, with a function that is uncertain. CDR3 length equals 17 residues. Trimming cost V 4 bases and J 7 bases; bases outside gene matches: 12. The CDR3 reads CASSSRFVAGGPNEQFF. The CDR3 DNA reads as TGTGCCAGCAGTTCCCGTTTTGTAGCGGGGGGGCCGAATGAGCAGTTCTTC.

This clonotype occurred many times. Mismatch with germline at one junction end may stem from a read error. The chain links TRBV7-6 to TRBJ2-5, with TRBD2 matching over 9 bases. Germline V lookup: CDR1 SGHVS, CDR2 FNYEAQ. The CDR3 loop spans 15 amino acids. The CDR3 DNA reads TGTGCCAGCAGCTTAGGGCTCGCGGGAGGGCCCATGGCGGACTTC. It yields the protein CASSLGLAGGPMADF. Based on the CDR3 plus reference TRBV7-6 and TRBJ2-5, the full variable domain is GAGVSQSPRYKVTKRGQDVALRCDPISGHVSLYWYRQALGQGPEFLTYFNYEAQQDKSGLPNDRFSAERPEGSISTLTIQRTEQRDSAMYRCASSLGLAGGPMADFGPGTRLLVL.

There are many counts of this clonotype. The chain's CDR3 is CASSQELLSGGDPFRDTQYF. The CDR3 DNA reads TGTGCCAGCAGCCAAGAGTTGCTTAGCGGGGGGGATCCCTTCAGAGATACGCAGTATTTT. The chain couples TRBV3-1 to TRBJ2-3, with 11 bases lining up with TRBD2. V was clipped by 0 bases and J by 5 bases; unmatched bases: 16. The germline V gene has CDR1 LGHDT and CDR2 YNNKEL (reference sequence). The CDR3 contains 20 residues.

This clonotype was detected ten times or more. The genes are TRBV18 and TRBJ2-7; a possible D gene is TRBD1 (6 bases). The V and J ends lost 1 base and 7 bases respectively, with 14 bases between them. The CDR3 runs 14 residues. CDR1 and CDR2 from the germline V gene are KGHSH and LQKENI. This chain's CDR3 is CASSPRTERGEQYV. The DNA of the CDR3 is TGTGCCAGCTCACCACGGACAGAGAGGGGGGAGCAGTACGTC.

In its sample, this clonotype was seen many times. The gene calls are TRBV5-1 and TRBJ2-1, with D unclear. Germline CDR1 reads SGHRS; CDR2 reads YFSETQ. The CDR3 totals 10 residues. V was clipped by 5 bases and J by 7 bases, with 4 bases between them. CDR3 sequence reads: CASRGNEQFF. The DNA of the CDR3 is TGCGCCAGCAGGGGAAATGAGCAGTTCTTC.

This clonotype was detected ten times or more. The chain links TRBV7-9 to TRBJ2-3; D gene ambiguous. Trimming stripped 3 bases from V and 1 base from J, with 8 bases between. This CDR3 comprises 14 residues. In germline, CDR1 is SEHNR, CDR2 FQNEAQ (reference sequence). CDR3 in DNA: TGTGCCAGCAGCTTGATTGATGGCACAGATACGCAGTATTTT. This translates into CASSLIDGTDTQYF.

This clonotype was seen ten or more times. The genes are TRBV9 and TRBJ1-1, with 10 positions matching TRBD1. This CDR3 has 14 amino acids. Per germline, CDR1 SGDLS and CDR2 YYNGEE. V lost 3 bases and J lost 3; bases outside the gene matches: 2. CDR3 coding DNA: TGTGCCAGCAGCGGACAGGGGGCCGACACTGAAGCTTTCTTT. Encoded protein: CASSGQGADTEAFF.

This clonotype was detected many times. J is TRBJ1-1 and V is TRBV30; no clear D gene. V was clipped by 0 bases and J by 4 bases, with 9 bases between them. CDR3 length: 13 amino acids. Germline-derived CDR1 and CDR2 are GTSNPN and SVGIG (reference sequence). The CDR3: CAWSVGEGTEAFF. DNA for the CDR3: TGTGCCTGGAGTGTTGGGGAAGGCACTGAAGCTTTCTTT.

This clonotype has ten or more counts. The chain has TRBV7-6 and TRBJ1-1; no firm D call. CDR1 is SGHVS and CDR2 is FNYEAQ in the germline V gene. V was clipped by 1 base and J by 4 bases, with 7 bases between them. The CDR3 length is 13 residues. CDR3 DNA: TGTGCCAGCAGCTTAGGGAGGATCACTGAAGCTTTCTTT. Translation: CASSLGRITEAFF.

This clonotype was counted at least ten times. This chain links TRBV11-2 with TRBJ1-1, with TRBD1 matching 10 bases. This CDR3 has 14 residues. In germline, CDR1 is SGHAT, CDR2 FQNNGV. V was pared by 1 base and J by 9 bases, with 5 bases of the junction left unmatched. In DNA, the CDR3 is TGTGCCAGCAGCTTAGGGGGACAGGGGCGTAAAGCTTTCTTT. Its protein product is CASSLGGQGRKAFF.

In its sample, this clonotype was seen many times. The CDR3 reads CSAGQGNYGYTF. The CDR3 region has the DNA TGCAGCGCGGGACAGGGGAACTATGGCTACACCTTC. The chain joins TRBV20-1 to TRBJ1-2; 10 nucleotides match TRBD1. The CDR3 extends over 12 amino acids. Per the germline V gene, CDR1 is DFQATT and CDR2 is SNEGSKA (reference sequence).

This clonotype counts as medium-sized. The rearrangement joins TRBV9 to TRBJ1-4; unclear D gene. Germline V gives CDR1 SGDLS, CDR2 YYNGEE. The V gene lost 0 bases and the J gene lost 0 bases, with 6 bases spanning the gap. This CDR3 has 15 amino acids. In nucleotides, the CDR3 is TGTGCCAGCAGCGTAGCGGGGACAACTAATGAAAAACTGTTTTTT. Translating it yields CASSVAGTTNEKLFF.

This clonotype was detected many times. This rearrangement joins TRBV19 to TRBJ2-2, with D possibly being TRBD2 (6 bases). V lost 3 bases, J lost 2 bases, and 10 bases lay in between. Germline assignment: CDR1 LNHDA and CDR2 SQIVND (reference sequence). This CDR3 spans 15 amino acids. CDR3 amino acids: CASSMKGGNTGELFF. The DNA for the CDR3 is TGTGCCAGTAGTATGAAGGGAGGAAACACCGGGGAGCTGTTTTTT. Full variable domain (rest looked up from reference TRBV19 and TRBJ2-2): DGGITQSPKYLFRKEGQNVTLSCEQNLNHDAMYWYRQDPGQGLRLIYYSQIVNDFQKGDIAEGYSVSREKKESFPLTVTSAQKNPTAFYLCASSMKGGNTGELFFGEGSRLTVL.

Ten or more counts support this clonotype. This rearrangement joins TRBV29-1 to TRBJ2-6, with D hard to call. Per germline, CDR1 SQVTM and CDR2 ANQGSEA. The CDR3 covers 15 residues. Trimming pared 7 bases from V and 0 bases from J, leaving 13 bases between. The CDR3, as DNA: TGCAGCGATATTAGGACCCTCTCTGGGGCCAACGTCCTGACTTTC. Encoded protein: CSDIRTLSGANVLTF.